The T cell receptor beta chain described here comes from a study of beta chain features in type 1 diabetes. A single heparinised blood sample, averaging approximately 100 mL, was obtained per donor. The sample holds a few counts of this clone. Its antigen is currently unknown. The entirety of the isolated RNA underwent reverse transcription, so expressed TCRB transcripts were sequenced. Sequencing was performed with immunoSEQ multiplex PCR; in TCRdb, only in-frame clones are kept and a portion is missing. The sample yields about 370,000 clones, over 8.5% seen once. General observations from the study: In cDNA sequencing, cells with high TCR expression could be over-represented. In comparison with healthy donors, patients had naive, central memory and Treg TCRB repertoires that appeared more similar. TCRB CDR3 length was moderately but significantly reduced in all four CD4+ subsets of Type 1 diabetes patients.

There are 12 residues in the CDR3. Germline V lookup: CDR1 SGHTA, CDR2 FQGNSA. Trimming took 2 bases from V and 8 from J, leaving 6 bases between them. The TCR originated in a man aged 25-40 years with type 1 diabetes. The sequenced material came from central memory CD4+ T cells from blood. V usage is TRBV7-2 and J usage is TRBJ1-4; D remains ambiguous. DNA of the CDR3: TGTGCCAGCAGCTTATACGGGGAAAAACTGTTTTTT. Its protein product is CASSLYGEKLFF.